This entry concerns a single TCR beta chain. The germline gene is not matched at one end of the junction; a read error may be the cause. The sample belongs to a study of patients and donors after allogeneic stem cell transplantation. A single record per CDR3 protein comes from TCRdb applying MiXCR to the RT-PCR reads. The profile shows hundreds of thousands of distinct CDR3 sequences, 16% of them singletons. CDR1 MGHDK and CDR2 SYGVNS come from the germline V gene. The CDR3 loop spans 12 amino acids. This TCR was recovered from a human donor who was either an allogeneic HSCT recipient or a stem cell or donor lymphocyte infusion donor (not recorded which). It is not recorded whose cells these are; they may come from a transplant donor. The specimen was blood, either unsorted or a sorted T cell fraction (not recorded which). The chain employs TRBV25-1 and TRBJ2-7; D may be TRBD1 (6 bases). The CDR3 DNA reads as TGTGCCAGCAGTCAGCAGGGGTTCAGGTTGACATTC. Translated, it gives CASSQQGFRLTF.